This T cell receptor (beta chain) was captured by sequencing in a study of blood T cell repertoires in COVID-19. Study as a whole: Samples of COVID-19 (acute and convalescent) were obtained from the United States, Italy and Spain. Sample material is recorded as cDNA or gDNA derived from T cells, B-cell-depleted T cells, or PBMCs.

The CDR3 runs 14 residues. CDR1 and CDR2 from the germline V gene are GTSNPN and SVGIG (reference sequence). J gave up 9 bases and V 2 bases, and 9 bases lay outside the gene matches. In the original workflow: Researchers report that nucleated cell counts were estimated from reference gene primer amplification. The data were produced by immunoSEQ multiplex PCR, yet TCRdb's version contains in-frame clones alone and is incomplete. The DNA was the basis for D and trimming; V, J and clone size are from that table. The table has roughly 76,000 clones, around 86% seen once. The rearrangement uses TRBV30 and TRBJ2-1; 8 bases line up with TRBD2. This TCR was sampled from a woman under 30 with acute or convalescent COVID-19. The source material was peripheral blood. As DNA, the CDR3 is TGTGCCTGGAGTTACGGGGGGGGTTTCAGTGAGCAGTTCTTC. This codes for CAWSYGGGFSEQFF.